What follows are 27 T cell receptor beta chains derived from one specimen sequenced in a study of cytomegalovirus exposure and HLA in healthy donors. PCR was performed using 60 Vbeta and 13 Jbeta primers. Sequenced by immunoSEQ multiplex PCR; TCRdb stores in-frame clones only, minus some. The table lists roughly 190,000 clones, 85% to 90% of them singletons. Sequencing was carried out using PBMCs. The receptor set was obtained from a woman between 18 and 29 years old in good health and CMV-seronegative.

This chain connects TRBV13 to TRBJ2-1; TRBD2 aligns across 15 bases. Losses at the gene ends were 4 bases for V and 9 bases for J; bases not matched to a gene: 10. The germline V gene has CDR1 PRHDT and CDR2 FYEKMQ (reference sequence). The CDR3 loop spans 17 amino acids. The CDR3 coding sequence is TGTGCCAGCAGCTCACCCCCAGGGACTAGCGGGAGGCTTGAGCAGTTCTTC. The encoded protein is CASSSPPGTSGRLEQFF.

This chain links TRBV4-2 with TRBJ2-7; D is possibly TRBD2 (5 bases). The CDR3 has 17 amino acids. The V gene's germline CDR1 is LGHNA and CDR2 YNFKEQ. Trimming stripped 2 bases from V and 4 bases from J, with 21 bases between. CDR3 loop: CASSQQIYGVDLYEQYF. The CDR3 DNA reads TGTGCCAGCAGCCAACAGATCTACGGGGTAGATTTGTACGAGCAGTACTTC.

The table lists this clone with a count of one. V gene TRBV7-2 combines with J gene TRBJ2-5, with 12 positions matching TRBD2. This CDR3 comprises 15 residues. V shed 5 bases and J 5 bases; nucleotides not matched to a gene: 6. Looked up from germline, CDR1 is SGHTA and CDR2 is FQGNSA. The CDR3 loop reads CASSQRTSGMETQYF. DNA of the CDR3: TGTGCCAGCAGCCAAAGGACTAGCGGGATGGAGACCCAGTACTTC.

The rearrangement links TRBV4-1 to TRBJ2-2; D is perhaps TRBD2 (6 bases). The V gene's germline CDR1 is MGHRA and CDR2 YSYEKL. This CDR3 contains 15 residues. Trimming pared 8 bases from V and 6 bases from J, leaving 19 bases between. CDR3 amino acids: CASHHGGGGAGELFF. The DNA of the CDR3 is TGCGCCAGCCACCATGGGGGAGGAGGAGCCGGGGAGCTGTTTTTT.

The chain's CDR3 is CASSPGQVTDTQYF. The CDR3 coding sequence is TGTGCCAGCAGCCCCGGACAGGTAACAGATACGCAGTATTTT. The genes are TRBV7-2 and TRBJ2-3; TRBD1 agrees at 7 bases. The CDR3 contains 14 residues. V was pared by 5 bases and J by 3 bases, with 5 bases of the junction left unmatched. Germline CDR1 reads SGHTA; CDR2 reads FQGNSA.

This clone has more than one count but fewer than ten. The rearrangement links TRBV2 to TRBJ2-5; D uncertain. Between the trimmed V and J ends, which lost 7 bases and 5 bases, there was a span of 11 bases. The CDR3 runs 12 residues. Germline V lookup: CDR1 SNHLY, CDR2 FYNNEI. The CDR3 DNA reads TGTGCCAGCATGTTAGCCGGGGAGACCCAGTACTTC. This encodes CASMLAGETQYF.

This clone was seen a single time. This chain joins TRBV5-1 and TRBJ1-1; 11 bases map to TRBD1. Germline assignment: CDR1 SGHRS and CDR2 YFSETQ. The length of the CDR3 is 15 residues. The V and J ends lost 4 bases and 3 bases, in that order; junction bases with no gene match: 5. The CDR3 DNA follows: TGCGCCAGCAGCCCCGGACAGGGGGCATACACTGAAGCTTTCTTT. Translation: CASSPGQGAYTEAFF.

As for this clone: Its ends do not fully match the called genes, so a read error is possible. The V call is TRBV7-3, the J call TRBJ2-3; 9 bases map to TRBD2. In germline, CDR1 is SGHTA, CDR2 FQGTGA. This CDR3 has 16 residues. Here the CDR3 DNA reads TGTGCCAGCAGCTTAATGGGCGGGAGGGCCACAAATACGCAGTATTTT. It codes for CASSLMGGRATNTQYF.

A single count supports this clone. The chain carries TRBV7-9 and TRBJ1-2; 8 positions agree with TRBD1. V gave up 1 base and J gave up 4 bases; unmatched junction bases: 8. Per germline, CDR1 SEHNR and CDR2 FQNEAQ (reference sequence). CDR3 length equals 16 residues. Written as DNA, the CDR3 is TGTGCCAGCAGCTTAGGGACAGGGAGTTCTGGCTATGGCTACACCTTC. This codes for CASSLGTGSSGYGYTF. The whole variable domain, remainder taken from reference TRBV7-9 and TRBJ1-2, is DTGVSQNPRHKITKRGQNVTFRCDPISEHNRLYWYRQTLGQGPEFLTYFQNEAQLEKSRLLSDRFSAERPKGSFSTLEIQRTEQGDSAMYLCASSLGTGSSGYGYTFGSGTRLTVV.

The chain employs TRBV7-9 and TRBJ1-2, with D perhaps matching TRBD1 (5 bases). V was clipped by 4 bases and J by 7 bases, with 22 bases between them. This CDR3 spans 16 amino acids. CDR1 is SEHNR and CDR2 is FQNEAQ in the germline V gene (reference sequence). The DNA for the CDR3 is TGTGCCAGCAGCTCGTTAGCCACGGGGGTTCTAGGTGGCTACACCTTC. Its translation is CASSSLATGVLGGYTF.

The genes are TRBV14 and TRBJ2-1, with 13 bases identical to TRBD2. Germline lookup yields CDR1 SGHDN and CDR2 FVKESK. The CDR3 consists of 15 residues. V trimming: 5 bases; J trimming: 7 bases; junction bases outside the gene matches: 5. The CDR3 bases are TGTGCCAGCAGCACTAGCGGGAGGGCCGGGAATGAGCAGTTCTTC. Translating gives CASSTSGRAGNEQFF. Full variable domain (rest looked up from reference TRBV14 and TRBJ2-1): EAGVTQFPSHSVIEKGQTVTLRCDPISGHDNLYWYRRVMGKEIKFLLHFVKESKQDESGMPNNRFLAERTGGTYSTLKVQPAELEDSGVYFCASSTSGRAGNEQFFGPGTRLTVL.

This clone was counted a few times. The V and J genes are TRBV29-1 and TRBJ2-5, with D hard to call. V lost 5 bases to trimming and J lost 4 bases, with 11 bases between them. The CDR3 consists of 12 residues. Germline CDR1 is SQVTM and CDR2 is ANQGSEA. CDR3: CSVRHPVETQYF. The DNA of the CDR3 is TGCAGCGTTCGTCACCCAGTAGAGACCCAGTACTTC.

The chain recombines TRBV4-3 with TRBJ2-7; TRBD2 matches at 9 bases. This CDR3 has 14 amino acids. Germline V lookup: CDR1 LGHNA, CDR2 YSLEER. V shed 2 bases, J shed 4 bases, and the junction held 3 bases outside the gene matches. The CDR3 sequence: CASSQFSGSYEQYF. For the CDR3, the DNA is TGCGCCAGCAGCCAATTTAGCGGGAGTTACGAGCAGTACTTC.

The rearrangement joins TRBV4-3 to TRBJ2-1; the D gene is possibly TRBD1 (6 bases). This CDR3 is 15 amino acids long. Trimming cost V 5 bases and J 0 bases, with 11 bases left between them. Germline V gene data show CDR1 as LGHNA and CDR2 as YSLEER. The CDR3 nucleotides read TGCGCCAGCAGCGACCGGACAGACTCCTACAATGAGCAGTTCTTC. Residues: CASSDRTDSYNEQFF.

The chain has TRBV7-6 and TRBJ1-4; D is unclear. The CDR3 totals 15 residues. The V gene lost 5 bases and the J gene lost 0 bases, with 10 bases spanning the gap. Germline V gives CDR1 SGHVS, CDR2 FNYEAQ. The CDR3 DNA sequence: TGTGCCAGCAGCCTTCACTCTGCAACTAATGAAAAACTGTTTTTT. Translation: CASSLHSATNEKLFF.

Worth noting for this clone: The junction and the germline gene differ at one end; a read error may be behind it. The rearrangement uses TRBV7-7 and TRBJ1-5, with 7 bases that match TRBD1. CDR1 and CDR2 (germline): SSHAT, FNYEAQ (reference sequence). The CDR3 loop spans 16 amino acids. The chain's CDR3 is CASSPTDRYSNQPQHF. The CDR3 DNA follows: TGTGCTAGCAGCCCTACGGACAGGTATAGCAATCAGCCCCAGCATTTT.

The chain links TRBV28 to TRBJ1-2, with D maybe TRBD1 (6 bases). V was pared by 2 bases and J by 7 bases, with 14 bases between. This CDR3 region has 14 residues. Germline V gives CDR1 MDHEN, CDR2 SYDVKM. This CDR3 is CASSLQPGQSGYTF. CDR3 bases: TGTGCCAGCAGTTTACAACCGGGACAAAGTGGCTACACCTTC.

This chain uses TRBV28 with TRBJ1-5; no clear D. The V gene lost 6 bases and the J gene lost 4 bases, with 16 bases spanning the gap. CDR3 length: 15 amino acids. Per the germline V gene, CDR1 is MDHEN and CDR2 is SYDVKM. CDR3 in amino acids: CASSSPGQVNQPQHF. CDR3 nucleotides: TGTGCCAGCAGCTCCCCCGGCCAGGTGAATCAGCCCCAGCATTTT.

V gene TRBV18 combines with J gene TRBJ2-5, with 7 bases lining up with TRBD2. V lost 6 bases, J lost 5 bases, and 9 bases stayed unmatched. The germline V gene encodes CDR1 KGHSH and CDR2 LQKENI. The CDR3 totals 14 residues. CDR3 residues: CASSKASGRETQYF. The CDR3 region has the DNA TGTGCCAGCTCCAAGGCTAGCGGTCGGGAGACCCAGTACTTC.

V gene TRBV4-3 combines with J gene TRBJ2-1; D is possibly TRBD2 (5 bases). The CDR3 consists of 16 residues. Germline V gene lookup returns CDR1 LGHNA and CDR2 YSLEER. The V end lost 0 bases, the J end lost 5 bases, and 14 bases lay between the germline ends. The CDR3 DNA sequence: TGCGCCAGCAGCCAAGACGGGGTTTCTGGCAACAATGAGCAGTTCTTC. Translation: CASSQDGVSGNNEQFF.

The chain couples TRBV19 to TRBJ1-2; tentatively, D is TRBD1 (6 bases). CDR1 and CDR2 from the germline V gene are LNHDA and SQIVND (reference sequence). The V and J ends lost 7 bases and 4 bases respectively, with 22 bases between them. The CDR3 extends over 16 amino acids. CDR3 residues: CASTRDGAGAFYGYTF. Here the CDR3 DNA reads TGTGCCAGTACCCGCGACGGAGCGGGGGCTTTCTATGGCTACACCTTC.

The J gene is TRBJ1-3, the V gene TRBV28, with D possibly matching TRBD1 (6 bases). The CDR3 length is 12 residues. Trimming cost V 8 bases and J 7 bases, with 12 bases left between them. Germline V gene data show CDR1 as MDHEN and CDR2 as SYDVKM. As DNA, the CDR3 is TGTGCCAGCGGACAGTACACGAACACCATATATTTT. Encoded protein: CASGQYTNTIYF.

The gene calls are TRBV5-5 and TRBJ2-1; TRBD1 is a possible D gene (5 bases). The V and J ends lost 0 bases and 0 bases respectively, with 19 bases between them. The germline V gene encodes CDR1 SGHKS and CDR2 YYEKEE (reference sequence). The CDR3 is 19 residues long. CDR3 DNA sequence: TGTGCCAGCAGCTTGGCTGGGGCGACGGCGGCCCGCTCCTACAATGAGCAGTTCTTC. Protein sequence: CASSLAGATAARSYNEQFF.

The V call is TRBV19, the J call TRBJ2-7; 10 nucleotides match TRBD1. This CDR3 is 15 amino acids long. Per germline, CDR1 LNHDA and CDR2 SQIVND (reference sequence). After removal of 1 base from V and 3 bases from J, the junction contained 3 bases not matched to a gene. The CDR3 spells CASSIVWDRGYEQYF. The CDR3 DNA is TGTGCCAGTAGTATAGTCTGGGACAGGGGCTACGAGCAGTACTTC.

The chain carries TRBV4-1 and TRBJ2-3; 8 nucleotides match TRBD2. CDR1 is MGHRA, CDR2 YSYEKL, per germline. The CDR3 totals 17 residues. V shed 5 bases and J 7 bases; nucleotides not matched to a gene: 17. The CDR3 region has the DNA TGCGCCAGCAGCTTCCACCACCCCAGCGGGAGTTCTAATACGCAGTATTTT. Encoded protein: CASSFHHPSGSSNTQYF.

V is TRBV6-1 and J is TRBJ2-3, with 7 bases that match TRBD1. This CDR3 is built from 14 residues. Trimming removed 5 bases from V and 0 bases from J; junction bases left unmatched: 2. The germline V gene encodes CDR1 MNHNS and CDR2 SASEGT. For the CDR3, the DNA is TGTGCCAGCAGTCGACAGGGAAGCACAGATACGCAGTATTTT. It yields the protein CASSRQGSTDTQYF.

A remark on this clone: A read error may account for a junction end that differs from germline. The CDR3 reads CAISESPTGGEISF. The CDR3 DNA follows: TGTGCCATCAGTGAGTCCCCGACAGGGGGCGAAATCTCCTTC. The chain joins TRBV10-3 to TRBJ1-2; 10 bases are a match to TRBD1. The germline V gene has CDR1 ENHRY and CDR2 SYGVKD. The CDR3 sequence is 14 residues long.